A selection of T cell receptor beta chains follows, all from one sample in a study of glioma-infiltrating T cells after dendritic cell vaccination. Some clones are missing from TCRdb's copy, which holds only in-frame ones; the method was immunoSEQ multiplex PCR. The sample includes about 99,000 clones, more than 80% of them seen just once. The starting material was blood, obtained before dendritic cell vaccination. These TCRs come from a human donor with glioblastoma. CDR3s include the opening cysteine and the closing phenylalanine or tryptophan. A D gene is named only where the DNA matches it firmly. Expanded clones are given a class, and other clones once, few, many or no size at all.

v_gene	d_gene	abundance	j_gene	CDR3nt	CDR3aa
TRBV14	TRBD2	.	TRBJ2-3	TGTGCCACCTCGGGGGGTTATACGCAGTATTTT	CATSGGYTQYF
TRBV7-2	TRBD2	.	TRBJ2-2	TGTGCCAGCAGCTTAGGAGCGGGGGGTCGCACCGGGGAGCTGTTTTTT	CASSLGAGGRTGELFF
TRBV14	TRBD1	.	TRBJ1-2	TGTGCCAGCAGCCGAACCGGGACAGGGAACTATGGCTACACCTTC	CASSRTGTGNYGYTF
TRBV7-6	.	.	TRBJ1-6	TGTGCCAGCAGCCGCCCGGCTGGACAGCGGGGAGATTCACCCCTCCACTTT	CASSRPAGQRGDSPLHF
TRBV30	TRBD1	.	TRBJ1-4	TGTGCCTCCCACCCCGGGACAGGGAGAGAAAAACTGTTTTTT	CASHPGTGREKLFF
TRBV5-4	.	.	TRBJ1-2	TGTGCCAGCAGCTTGGATCGGGACACTTCTGACACCTTC	CASSLDRDTSDTF
TRBV11-2	.	.	TRBJ1-1	TGTGCCAGCAGCTTAGGGGCACAGGGCCATCACACTGAAGCTTTCTTT	CASSLGAQGHHTEAFF
TRBV4-1	.	.	TRBJ2-2	TGCGCCAGCAGCCAAGTGGGTGGCGGGGAGACCGGGGAGCTGTTTTTT	CASSQVGGGETGELFF
TRBV6-5	TRBD2	.	TRBJ2-1	TGTGCCAGCACCGATAGCGGGGGGGCCTACAATGAGCAGTTCTTC	CASTDSGGAYNEQFF
TRBV6-1	TRBD1	few	TRBJ1-4	TGTGCCAGCTGGACAGGGGATGGTGAAAAACTGTTTTTT	CASWTGDGEKLFF
TRBV10-3	.	.	TRBJ2-3	TGTGCCAACCGGGGGGCCCGGACGGATACGCAGTATTTT	CANRGARTDTQYF
TRBV7-9	.	few	TRBJ1-5	TGTGCCAGCAGCTCTTCCGGCAATCAGCCCCAGCATTTT	CASSSSGNQPQHF
TRBV9	TRBD1	.	TRBJ2-4	TGTGCCAGCAGCGGACAGGGGGCCGAGGACATTCAGTACTTC	CASSGQGAEDIQYF
TRBV19	TRBD2	.	TRBJ2-5	TGTGCCAGTAGTCCCCCAGGGTCAGCGGGGGAGGGAGAGACCCAGTACTTC	CASSPPGSAGEGETQYF
TRBV2	TRBD1	.	TRBJ1-6	TGTGCCAGCAGAACGACAGGGGTTTTGGATTCACCCCTCCACTTT	CASRTTGVLDSPLHF